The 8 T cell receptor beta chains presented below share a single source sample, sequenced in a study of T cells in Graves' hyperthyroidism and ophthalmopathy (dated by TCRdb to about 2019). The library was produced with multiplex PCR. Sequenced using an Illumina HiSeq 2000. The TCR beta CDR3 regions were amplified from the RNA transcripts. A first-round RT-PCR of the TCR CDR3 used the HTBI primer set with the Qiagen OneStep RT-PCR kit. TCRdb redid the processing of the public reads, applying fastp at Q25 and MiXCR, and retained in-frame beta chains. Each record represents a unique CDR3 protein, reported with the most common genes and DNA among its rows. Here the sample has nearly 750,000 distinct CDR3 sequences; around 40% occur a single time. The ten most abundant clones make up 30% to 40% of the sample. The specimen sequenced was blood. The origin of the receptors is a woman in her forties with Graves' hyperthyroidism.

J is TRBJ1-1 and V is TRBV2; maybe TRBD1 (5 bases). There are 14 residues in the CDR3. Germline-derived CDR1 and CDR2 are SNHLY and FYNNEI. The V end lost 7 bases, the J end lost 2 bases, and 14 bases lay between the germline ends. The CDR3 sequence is CASTLPGGNTEAFF. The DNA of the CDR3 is TGTGCCAGCACTCTTCCCGGGGGAAACACTGAAGCTTTCTTT.

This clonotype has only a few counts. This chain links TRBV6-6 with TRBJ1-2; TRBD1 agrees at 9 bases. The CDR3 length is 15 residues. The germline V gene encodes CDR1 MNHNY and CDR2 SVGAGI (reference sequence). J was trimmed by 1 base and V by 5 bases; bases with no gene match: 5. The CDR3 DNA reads TGTGCCAGCAGTAACACGGGACAGGGTAACTATGGCTACACCTTC. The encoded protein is CASSNTGQGNYGYTF.

CDR3 sequence (DNA): TGCGCCAGCAAACTGGAACTGAACACTGAAGCTTTCTTT. Residues: CASKLELNTEAFF. V is TRBV5-1 and J is TRBJ1-1; the D is unclear. Germline V lookup: CDR1 SGHRS, CDR2 YFSETQ. The germline V and J ends were trimmed by 6 bases and 0 bases, with 9 bases remaining between them. This CDR3 spans 13 amino acids.

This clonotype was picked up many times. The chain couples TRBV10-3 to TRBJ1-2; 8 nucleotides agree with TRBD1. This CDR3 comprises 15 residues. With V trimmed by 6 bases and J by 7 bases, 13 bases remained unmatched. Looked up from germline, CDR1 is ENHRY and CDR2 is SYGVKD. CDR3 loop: CAISLDRELGSGYTF. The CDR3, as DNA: TGTGCCATCAGCCTGGACAGGGAGCTTGGTAGTGGCTACACCTTC.

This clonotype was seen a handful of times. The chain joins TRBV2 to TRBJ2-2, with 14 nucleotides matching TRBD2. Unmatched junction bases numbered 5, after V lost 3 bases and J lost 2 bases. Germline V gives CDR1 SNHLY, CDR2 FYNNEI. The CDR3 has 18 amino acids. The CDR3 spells CASSERGLAGGNTGELFF. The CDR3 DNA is TGTGCCAGCAGTGAGCGCGGACTAGCGGGAGGAAACACCGGGGAGCTGTTTTTT.

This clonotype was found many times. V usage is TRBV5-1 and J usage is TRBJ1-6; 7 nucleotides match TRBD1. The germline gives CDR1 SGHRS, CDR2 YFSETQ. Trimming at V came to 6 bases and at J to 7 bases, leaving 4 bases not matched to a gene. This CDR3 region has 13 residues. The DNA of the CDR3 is TGCGCCAGCAACGGGGACAGAAATTCACCCCTCCACTTT. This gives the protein CASNGDRNSPLHF.

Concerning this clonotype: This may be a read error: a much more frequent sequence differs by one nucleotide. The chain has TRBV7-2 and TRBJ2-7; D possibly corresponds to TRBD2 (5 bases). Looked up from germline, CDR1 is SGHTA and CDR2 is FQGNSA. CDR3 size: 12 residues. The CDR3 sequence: CASSLAGVELYF. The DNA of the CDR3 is TGTGCCAGCAGCTTAGCGGGAGTCGAGCTGTACTTC.

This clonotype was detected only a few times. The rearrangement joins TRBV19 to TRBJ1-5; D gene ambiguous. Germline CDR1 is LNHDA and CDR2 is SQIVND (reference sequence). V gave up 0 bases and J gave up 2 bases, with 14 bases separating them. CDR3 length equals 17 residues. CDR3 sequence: CASSIDVWVLGNQPQHF. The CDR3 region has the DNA TGTGCCAGTAGTATAGATGTCTGGGTCCTGGGCAATCAGCCCCAGCATTTT.